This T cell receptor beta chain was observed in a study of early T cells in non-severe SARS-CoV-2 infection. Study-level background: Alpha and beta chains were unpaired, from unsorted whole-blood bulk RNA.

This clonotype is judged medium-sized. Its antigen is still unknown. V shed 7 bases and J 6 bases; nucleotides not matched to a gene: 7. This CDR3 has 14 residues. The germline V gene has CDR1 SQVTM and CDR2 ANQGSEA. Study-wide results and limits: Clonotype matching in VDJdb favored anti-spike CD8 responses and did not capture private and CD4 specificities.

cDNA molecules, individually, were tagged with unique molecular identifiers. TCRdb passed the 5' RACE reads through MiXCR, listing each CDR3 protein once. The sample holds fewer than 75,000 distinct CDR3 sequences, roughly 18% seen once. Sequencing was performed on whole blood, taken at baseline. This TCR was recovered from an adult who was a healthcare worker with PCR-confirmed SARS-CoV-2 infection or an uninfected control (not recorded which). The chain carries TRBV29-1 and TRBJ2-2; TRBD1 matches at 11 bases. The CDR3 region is CSARPGQGAGELFF. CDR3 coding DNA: TGCAGCGCACGACCGGGACAGGGGGCCGGGGAGCTGTTTTTT.